This TCR beta chain was sequenced for a study of early T cells in non-severe SARS-CoV-2 infection. Overall study context: Unpaired chains resulted from sequencing bulk RNA of unsorted whole blood. The study's findings and limits: Clonotype matching in VDJdb favored anti-spike CD8 responses and did not capture private and CD4 specificities.

This clonotype was seen a few times. The target antigen is unknown. The TCR library protocol attached unique molecular identifiers to the individual cDNA molecules. A single record per CDR3 protein comes from TCRdb applying MiXCR to the 5' RACE reads. The table has approximately 76,000 distinct CDR3 sequences, around an eighth seen once. The junction had 6 bases not matched to a gene; V was cut back by 5 bases and J by 7 bases. Germline V gene data show CDR1 as ENHRY and CDR2 as SYGVKD. The CDR3 is 14 amino acids. This clonotype was obtained from an adult who was a healthcare worker with PCR-confirmed SARS-CoV-2 infection or an uninfected control (not recorded which). Sample: whole blood. V is TRBV10-3 and J is TRBJ1-4, with 8 positions matching TRBD1. As DNA, the CDR3 is TGTGCCATCAGTCCCGACAGGGGAAGTGAAAAACTGTTTTTT. The encoded protein is CAISPDRGSEKLFF.